Listed here are 25 T cell receptor beta chains from one sample, sequenced in a study of blood T cell repertoires in COVID-19. The data were produced by immunoSEQ multiplex PCR, yet TCRdb's version contains in-frame clones alone and is incomplete. The repertoire holds 95,000 to 150,000 clones, with 80% to 95% as singletons. The sample consisted of peripheral blood. Receptors originate from a man aged 50-59 years with COVID-19, enrolled during active disease.

This chain joins TRBV5-6 and TRBJ2-1; 8 positions match TRBD2. The CDR3 is made up of 17 amino acids. The V gene end was trimmed by 3 bases and the J gene end by 6 bases; junction bases not matched to a gene: 14. Germline assignment: CDR1 SGHDT and CDR2 YYEEEE. The CDR3 region has the DNA TGTGCCAGCAGCTCTCAAGGAAAGCGGGAGTCCCCCAATGAGCAGTTCTTC. Its translation is CASSSQGKRESPNEQFF.

The chain employs TRBV19 and TRBJ1-2; D not certain. Trimming stripped 7 bases from V and 4 bases from J, with 10 bases between. The CDR3 is 12 amino acids. Germline lookup yields CDR1 LNHDA and CDR2 SQIVND (reference sequence). The CDR3 DNA reads as TGTGCCAGTACCGATACAGCCTATGGCTACACCTTC. This codes for CASTDTAYGYTF.

The rearrangement links TRBV7-9 to TRBJ1-3; tentative D call: TRBD1 (5 bases). The CDR3 is made up of 16 amino acids. Germline V CDR1 and CDR2: SEHNR, FQNEAQ (reference sequence). V was clipped by 5 bases and J by 0 bases, with 14 bases between them. CDR3 sequence: CASSHRQFNSGNTIYF. The DNA for the CDR3 is TGTGCCAGCAGCCATAGACAGTTCAACTCTGGAAACACCATATATTTT.

The rearrangement joins TRBV6-5 to TRBJ2-5, with a weak D call TRBD2 (5 bases). V shed 5 bases and J shed 2 bases, with 15 bases lying between them. Germline assignment: CDR1 MNHEY and CDR2 SVGAGI. The CDR3 loop spans 15 amino acids. CDR3 loop: CASSPQWRRQETQYF. The CDR3 bases are TGTGCCAGCAGTCCCCAATGGCGGAGGCAAGAGACCCAGTACTTC.

This clone was picked up one time. V gene TRBV4-1 combines with J gene TRBJ1-4; TRBD1 matches 9 bases. This CDR3 has 14 amino acids. The germline V gene has CDR1 MGHRA and CDR2 YSYEKL. V was clipped by 6 bases and J by 8 bases; unmatched bases: 7. CDR3 region: CASRDRGMGEKLFF. For the CDR3, the DNA is TGCGCCAGCAGGGACAGGGGAATGGGCGAAAAACTGTTTTTT.

The chain is built from TRBV4-2 and TRBJ2-7; D perhaps matches TRBD1 (5 bases). Between the trimmed V and J ends, which lost 0 bases and 2 bases, there was a span of 11 bases. Germline CDR1 LGHNA, CDR2 YNFKEQ. The CDR3 is 15 residues long. DNA of the CDR3: TGTGCCAGCAGCCAAGATAGACAGAGAGCCTACGAGCAGTACTTC. Translation gives CASSQDRQRAYEQYF.

The chain is built from TRBV5-1 and TRBJ1-6; D remains ambiguous. The CDR3 is 12 amino acids. The germline CDR1 and CDR2 sequences are SGHRS and YFSETQ. Between the trimmed V and J ends, which lost 2 bases and 7 bases, there was a span of 4 bases. The CDR3: CASSFGNSPLHF. As DNA, the CDR3 is TGCGCCAGCAGCTTCGGGAATTCACCCCTCCACTTT.

The chain has TRBV28 and TRBJ1-1; a weak D match, TRBD1 (6 bases). CDR3 length: 15 residues. The V end lost 6 bases, the J end lost 1 base, and 15 bases lay between the germline ends. CDR1 and CDR2 from the germline V gene are MDHEN and SYDVKM. CDR3 coding DNA: TGTGCCAGCAGCCCCTCAGGGGCGGCGAACACTGAAGCTTTCTTT. It translates to CASSPSGAANTEAFF.

The V and J genes are TRBV19 and TRBJ1-5, with 7 nucleotides matching TRBD1. The CDR3 loop spans 14 amino acids. Germline CDR1 reads LNHDA; CDR2 reads SQIVND (reference sequence). Losses at the gene ends were 1 base for V and 6 bases for J; bases not matched to a gene: 3. The CDR3 DNA is TGTGCCAGTAGTATAGCCAGGGGGGTTCAGCCCCAGCATTTT. This gives the protein CASSIARGVQPQHF.

This clone was seen a single time. J is TRBJ1-1 and V is TRBV7-9, with TRBD1 as a possible D gene (5 bases). The germline V and J ends were trimmed by 1 base and 2 bases, with 14 bases remaining between them. Germline loops: CDR1 SEHNR, CDR2 FQNEAQ (reference sequence). The CDR3 contains 16 residues. The CDR3 DNA reads as TGTGCCAGCAGCTTAGTGCTGGGGGGAACTAACACTGAAGCTTTCTTT. The encoded protein is CASSLVLGGTNTEAFF.

J is TRBJ2-5 and V is TRBV10-1; D is possibly TRBD2 (6 bases). Between the trimmed V and J ends, which lost 0 bases and 3 bases, there was a span of 8 bases. Looked up from germline, CDR1 is WNHNN and CDR2 is SYGVQD (reference sequence). The CDR3 spans 14 residues. CDR3 region: CASSESSGEETQYF. DNA for the CDR3: TGCGCCAGCAGTGAGTCGTCGGGGGAAGAGACCCAGTACTTC.

V usage is TRBV19 and J usage is TRBJ2-7; 10 bases align to TRBD2. J lost 3 bases, V lost 5 bases, and 13 bases had no gene match. CDR1 and CDR2 from the germline V gene are LNHDA and SQIVND (reference sequence). The length of the CDR3 is 17 residues. The CDR3 nucleotides are TGTGCCAGTAGTCCCTCAAGGGGCGGACTAGCGGTCTACGAGCAGTACTTC. Amino acids: CASSPSRGGLAVYEQYF.

The V call is TRBV6-2 or TRBV6-3, the J call TRBJ2-7; 10 bases are shared with TRBD2. This CDR3 contains 15 residues. CDR1 MNHEY and CDR2 SVGEGT come from the germline V gene. CDR3 DNA sequence: TGTGCCAGCAGTCACTCCGGGACTAGCGTCTACGAGCAGTACGTC. Translating it yields CASSHSGTSVYEQYV.

This rearrangement joins TRBV15 to TRBJ1-5; maybe TRBD1 (5 bases). Germline V gene lookup returns CDR1 LNHNV and CDR2 YYDKDF (reference sequence). The CDR3 totals 15 residues. The V end was cut by 0 bases, the J end by 3 bases, with 9 bases between. CDR3 amino acids: CATSRDRGINQPQHF. Here the CDR3 DNA reads TGTGCCACCAGCAGAGATCGGGGGATCAATCAGCCCCAGCATTTT.

The chain links TRBV11-2 to TRBJ1-6; possibly TRBD1 for D (5 bases). V was shortened by 0 bases and J by 0 bases, with 6 bases between the two germline ends. The CDR3 consists of 16 residues. Germline lookup yields CDR1 SGHAT and CDR2 FQNNGV. CDR3 loop: CASSLEGGSYNSPLHF. CDR3 in DNA: TGTGCCAGCAGCTTAGAGGGGGGCTCCTATAATTCACCCCTCCACTTT. Drawing the rest from reference TRBV11-2 and TRBJ1-6, the complete variable domain is EAGVAQSPRYKIIEKRQSVAFWCNPISGHATLYWYQQILGQGPKLLIQFQNNGVVDDSQLPKDRFSAERLKGVDSTLKIQPAKLEDSAVYLCASSLEGGSYNSPLHFGNGTRLTVT.

The chain uses TRBV15 and TRBJ1-4; D might be TRBD1 (5 bases). Trimming took off 1 base at V and 8 bases at J, with 8 bases between the two ends. This CDR3 has 13 residues. Germline CDR1 reads LNHNV; CDR2 reads YYDKDF (reference sequence). For the CDR3, the DNA is TGTGCCACCAGCAGAGTGGGGGGGGAAAAACTGTTTTTT. This encodes CATSRVGGEKLFF.

The chain employs TRBV11-1 and TRBJ2-1, with a weak D call TRBD1 (6 bases). The germline V gene has CDR1 SGHAT and CDR2 FQDESV (reference sequence). V was shortened by 8 bases and J by 4 bases, with 9 bases between the two germline ends. This CDR3 is built from 12 residues. The CDR3 DNA reads as TGTGCCAGCGGGGGCTCTTACAATGAGCAGTTCTTC. This codes for CASGGSYNEQFF.

The chain joins TRBV3-1 (or the pseudogene TRBV3-2) to TRBJ2-2; the match to TRBD1 covers 10 bases. This CDR3 is built from 15 residues. The trim removed 6 bases at V and 5 bases at J, leaving 6 bases unmatched. Germline V lookup: CDR1 LGHDT, CDR2 YNNKEL (reference sequence). The CDR3 nucleotides read TGTGCCAGCAGTGCGGACAGGGGGGTAACCGGGGAGCTGTTTTTT. It yields the protein CASSADRGVTGELFF.

In its sample, this clone was seen once. The V and J genes are TRBV15 and TRBJ1-5, with D possibly TRBD1 on 6 matching bases. The CDR3 totals 16 residues. Germline values: CDR1 LNHNV, CDR2 YYDKDF (reference sequence). The V and J ends lost 5 bases and 0 bases respectively, with 14 bases between them. CDR3 amino acids: CATSSIRDISNQPQHF. The CDR3 DNA reads TGTGCCACCAGCTCTATACGGGACATTAGCAATCAGCCCCAGCATTTT. Variable domain in full (rest from reference TRBV15 and TRBJ1-5): DAMVIQNPRYQVTQFGKPVTLSCSQTLNHNVMYWYQQKSSQAPKLLFHYYDKDFNNEADTPDNFQSRRPNTSFCFLDIRSPGLGDTAMYLCATSSIRDISNQPQHFGDGTRLSIL.

The CDR3 region is CASSEWVRGRETQYF. The CDR3 DNA follows: TGTGCCAGCAGTGAGTGGGTCAGGGGCCGAGAGACCCAGTACTTC. This chain links TRBV2 with TRBJ2-5; D perhaps matches TRBD1 (6 bases). The CDR3 extends over 15 amino acids. V lost 3 bases and J 4 bases, leaving 15 bases between the germline ends. The germline gives CDR1 SNHLY, CDR2 FYNNEI.

This clone was seen once. The chain has TRBV10-3 and TRBJ2-2; a possible D gene is TRBD2 (5 bases). The V end was cut by 7 bases, the J end by 2 bases, with 14 bases between. The V gene's germline CDR1 is ENHRY and CDR2 SYGVKD. The CDR3 is 15 residues long. The CDR3 bases are TGTGCCATCACCCCCAGAGGGCCTAACACCGGGGAGCTGTTTTTT. Encoded protein: CAITPRGPNTGELFF.

The chain employs TRBV7-2 and TRBJ2-4; D gene unclear. CDR1 is SGHTA and CDR2 is FQGNSA in the germline V gene. The length of the CDR3 is 14 residues. V lost 3 bases and J 1 base, leaving 7 bases between the germline ends. This chain's CDR3 is CASSFSQAKNIQYF. In DNA, the CDR3 is TGTGCCAGCAGCTTCTCACAGGCCAAAAACATTCAGTACTTC. The variable domain in full, completed from reference TRBV7-2 and TRBJ2-4, reads GAGVSQSPSNKVTEKGKDVELRCDPISGHTALYWYRQSLGQGLEFLIYFQGNSAPDKSGLPSDRFSAERTGGSVSTLTIQRTQQEDSAVYLCASSFSQAKNIQYFGAGTRLSVL.

The chain is built from TRBV4-1 and TRBJ2-1; 9 positions agree with TRBD2. The CDR3 sequence is 14 residues long. The germline gives CDR1 MGHRA, CDR2 YSYEKL. Trimming took 4 bases from V and 5 from J; bases not matched to a gene: 3. The CDR3, as DNA: TGCGCCAGCAGCCTTAGCGGGAGTGACAATGAGCAGTTCTTC. Translation gives CASSLSGSDNEQFF.

The chain employs TRBV4-2 and TRBJ1-6; 8 bases are a match to TRBD1. The germline gives CDR1 LGHNA, CDR2 YNFKEQ. V lost 0 bases and J lost 8; bases outside the gene matches: 12. CDR3 length: 18 residues. CDR3 bases: TGTGCCAGCAGCCAAGAGGGGCAGGGGGCGCGGCCAGATTCACCCCTCCACTTT. This translates into CASSQEGQGARPDSPLHF.

This chain connects TRBV7-7 to TRBJ2-2; TRBD2 matches 14 bases. The germline gives CDR1 SSHAT, CDR2 FNYEAQ (reference sequence). This CDR3 has 18 amino acids. After removal of 5 bases from V and 2 bases from J, the junction contained 7 bases not matched to a gene. The CDR3 nucleotides read TGTGCCAGCAGCAGAGGGACTAGCGGGAGCTTAAACACCGGGGAGCTGTTTTTT. Translation gives CASSRGTSGSLNTGELFF.